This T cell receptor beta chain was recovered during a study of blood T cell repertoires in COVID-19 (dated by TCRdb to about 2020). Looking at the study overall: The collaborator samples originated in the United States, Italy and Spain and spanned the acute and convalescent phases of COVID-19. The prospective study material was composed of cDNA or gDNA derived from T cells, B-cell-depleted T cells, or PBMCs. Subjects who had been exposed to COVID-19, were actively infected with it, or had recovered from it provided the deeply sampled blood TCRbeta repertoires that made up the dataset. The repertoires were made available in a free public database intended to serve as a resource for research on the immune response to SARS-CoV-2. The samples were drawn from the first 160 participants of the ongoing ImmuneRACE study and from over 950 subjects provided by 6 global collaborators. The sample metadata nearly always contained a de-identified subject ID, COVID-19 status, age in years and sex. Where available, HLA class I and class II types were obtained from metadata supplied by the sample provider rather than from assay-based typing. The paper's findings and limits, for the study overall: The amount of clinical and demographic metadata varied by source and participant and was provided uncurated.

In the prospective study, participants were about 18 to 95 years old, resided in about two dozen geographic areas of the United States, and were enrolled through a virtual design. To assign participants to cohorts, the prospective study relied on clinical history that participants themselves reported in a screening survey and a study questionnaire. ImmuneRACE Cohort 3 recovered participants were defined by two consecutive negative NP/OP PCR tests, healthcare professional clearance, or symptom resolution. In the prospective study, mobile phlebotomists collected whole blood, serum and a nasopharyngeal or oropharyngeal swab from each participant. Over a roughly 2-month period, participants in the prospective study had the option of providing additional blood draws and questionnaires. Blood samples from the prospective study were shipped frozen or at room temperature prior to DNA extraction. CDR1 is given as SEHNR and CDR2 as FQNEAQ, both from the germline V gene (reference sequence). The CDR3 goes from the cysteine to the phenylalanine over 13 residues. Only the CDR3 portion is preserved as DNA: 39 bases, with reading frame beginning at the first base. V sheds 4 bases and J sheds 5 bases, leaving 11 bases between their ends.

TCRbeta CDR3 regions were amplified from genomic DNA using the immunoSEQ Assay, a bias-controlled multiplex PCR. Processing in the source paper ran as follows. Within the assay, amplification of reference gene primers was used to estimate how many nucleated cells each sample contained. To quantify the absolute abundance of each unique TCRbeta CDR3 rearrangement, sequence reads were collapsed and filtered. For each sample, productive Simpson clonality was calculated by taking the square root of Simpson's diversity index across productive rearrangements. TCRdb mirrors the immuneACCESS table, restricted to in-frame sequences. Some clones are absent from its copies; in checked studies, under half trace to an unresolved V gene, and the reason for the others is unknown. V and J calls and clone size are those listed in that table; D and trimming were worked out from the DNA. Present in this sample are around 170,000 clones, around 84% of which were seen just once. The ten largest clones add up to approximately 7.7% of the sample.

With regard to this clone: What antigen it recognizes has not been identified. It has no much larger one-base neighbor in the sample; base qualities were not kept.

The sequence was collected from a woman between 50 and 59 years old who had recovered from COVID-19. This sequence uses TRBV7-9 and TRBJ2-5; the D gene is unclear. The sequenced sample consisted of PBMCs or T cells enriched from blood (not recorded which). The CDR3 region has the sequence CASSSLSGETQYF. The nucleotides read TGTGCCAGCAGCTCACTAAGTGGGGAGACCCAGTACTTC.